The 27 T cell receptor beta chains below come from one sample, sequenced in a study of blood T cell repertoires in COVID-19. The method was immunoSEQ multiplex PCR; TCRdb's version includes in-frame clones alone and lacks a portion of them. The table lists fewer than 250,000 clones, around four fifths of them singletons, with about 2.3% in the top ten. The material sequenced was peripheral blood. Receptor source: a woman in her 40s with active or convalescent COVID-19.

The J gene is TRBJ2-2, the V gene TRBV6-5; TRBD2 matches at 7 bases. Germline V lookup: CDR1 MNHEY, CDR2 SVGAGI. CDR3 length: 14 residues. V dropped 7 bases and J dropped 6; count of bases not matched to a gene: 8. CDR3 coding DNA: TGTGCCAGCACCTTAAATAGCGGGTCCGGGGAGCTGTTTTTT. This encodes CASTLNSGSGELFF.

The V call is TRBV9, the J call TRBJ2-7; D gene ambiguous. This CDR3 is 11 amino acids long. Germline CDR1 SGDLS, CDR2 YYNGEE. V lost 4 bases and J lost 6, with 8 bases in between. CDR3 sequence reads: CASSSGLEQYF. CDR3 nucleotides: TGTGCCAGCAGCTCTGGGCTCGAGCAGTACTTC.

J is TRBJ2-6 and V is TRBV29-1; D uncertain. From germline, CDR1 is SQVTM and CDR2 ANQGSEA. V was trimmed by 5 bases and J by 0 bases, leaving 5 bases between them. The CDR3 consists of 13 residues. CDR3 sequence reads: CSVYSSGANVLTF. The CDR3 DNA is TGCAGCGTTTACAGCTCTGGGGCCAACGTCCTGACTTTC. The complete variable domain, with remaining parts taken from reference TRBV29-1 and TRBJ2-6, reads SAVISQKPSRDICQRGTSLTIQCQVDSQVTMMFWYRQQPGQSLTLIATANQGSEATYESGFVIDKFPISRPNLTFSTLTVSNMSPEDSSIYLCSVYSSGANVLTFGAGSRLTVL.

The chain combines TRBV6-5 with TRBJ2-5; 9 bases are shared with TRBD1. Per the germline V gene, CDR1 is MNHEY and CDR2 is SVGAGI. V was clipped by 4 bases and J by 5 bases; unmatched bases: 8. This CDR3 is built from 15 residues. CDR3 loop: CASSSGQGLWETQYF. The CDR3 DNA sequence: TGTGCCAGCAGTTCTGGACAGGGGTTATGGGAGACCCAGTACTTC.

The chain employs TRBV2 and TRBJ2-2; TRBD2 agrees at 12 bases. J lost 2 bases, V lost 6 bases, and 7 bases had no gene match. The CDR3 extends over 17 amino acids. Germline V gives CDR1 SNHLY, CDR2 FYNNEI. CDR3 amino acids: CASSPWTSGVNTGELFF. DNA of the CDR3: TGTGCCAGCAGCCCCTGGACTAGCGGGGTTAACACCGGGGAGCTGTTTTTT. Combining the CDR3 with reference TRBV2 and TRBJ2-2 gives the whole variable domain EPEVTQTPSHQVTQMGQEVILRCVPISNHLYFYWYRQILGQKVEFLVSFYNNEISEKSEIFDDQFSVERPDGSNFTLKIRSTKLEDSAMYFCASSPWTSGVNTGELFFGEGSRLTVL.

CDR3 residues: CASSQKKRGEMNYNEQFF. The CDR3 coding sequence is TGTGCCAGCAGCCAAAAAAAGCGGGGCGAGATGAATTACAATGAGCAGTTCTTC. The chain recombines TRBV11-3 with TRBJ2-1; 7 bases fit TRBD2. CDR1 is SGHNT and CDR2 is YENEEA in the germline V gene. The CDR3 extends over 18 amino acids. The V segment lost 5 bases and the J segment 4 bases; nucleotides outside the gene matches: 17.

The chain is built from TRBV7-9 and TRBJ2-7; 8 positions match TRBD1. After removal of 1 base from V and 6 bases from J, the junction contained 8 bases not matched to a gene. This CDR3 comprises 15 residues. Germline V gene lookup returns CDR1 SEHNR and CDR2 FQNEAQ (reference sequence). This CDR3 reads CASSLDWGQDGEQYF. CDR3 nucleotides: TGTGCCAGCAGCTTAGACTGGGGACAGGACGGCGAGCAGTACTTC.

The chain links TRBV5-6 to TRBJ1-2, with D tentatively TRBD1 (6 bases). The CDR3 sequence is 14 residues long. Germline V CDR1 and CDR2: SGHDT, YYEEEE. V dropped 0 bases and J dropped 8 bases, with 14 bases sitting between them. The CDR3 DNA follows: TGTGCCAGCAGCTTGGAACCAGGGGTCGCGGGCTACACCTTC. Amino acids: CASSLEPGVAGYTF.

This chain connects TRBV3-1 (or the pseudogene TRBV3-2) to TRBJ1-1; D perhaps matches TRBD1 (6 bases). Trimming cost V 8 bases and J 5 bases, with 21 bases left between them. The V gene's germline CDR1 is LGHDT and CDR2 YNNKEL (reference sequence). The CDR3 is made up of 15 amino acids. CDR3 DNA sequence: TGTGCCAGCCTACCGGGGGGGGCGCGGTCGACTGAAGCTTTCTTT. Residues: CASLPGGARSTEAFF.

The chain uses TRBV19 and TRBJ1-3; 8 positions match TRBD1. Germline CDR1 reads LNHDA; CDR2 reads SQIVND (reference sequence). Trimming at V came to 4 bases and at J to 4 bases, leaving 3 bases not matched to a gene. CDR3 length equals 14 residues. The CDR3 here is CASSRGTGGNTIYF. The CDR3 nucleotides are TGTGCCAGTAGTAGGGGGACAGGAGGAAACACCATATATTTT.

This clone was seen a few times. The chain couples TRBV5-1 to TRBJ1-5, with unresolved D. The CDR3 has 14 residues. Deletions cut 4 bases from V and 7 bases from J, with 15 bases between. The V gene's germline CDR1 is SGHRS and CDR2 YFSETQ. For the CDR3, the DNA is TGCGCCAGCAGCCCCGGTTTATCCGGGCAGCCCCAGCATTTT. Its protein product is CASSPGLSGQPQHF. The full variable domain, rest sourced from reference TRBV5-1 and TRBJ1-5, is KAGVTQTPRYLIKTRGQQVTLSCSPISGHRSVSWYQQTPGQGLQFLFEYFSETQRNKGNFPGRFSGRQFSNSRSEMNVSTLELGDSALYLCASSPGLSGQPQHFGDGTRLSIL.

The V call is TRBV19, the J call TRBJ1-1, with D unclear. Trimming took 5 bases from V and 1 from J, leaving 5 bases between them. The length of the CDR3 is 12 residues. Germline CDR1 LNHDA, CDR2 SQIVND (reference sequence). CDR3 bases: TGTGCCAGTAGTCCCGGGAACACTGAAGCTTTCTTT. Residues: CASSPGNTEAFF.

Here the CDR3 DNA reads TGCGCCAGCAGCCAAGGGGGCCTCTCTGGAAACACCATATATTTT. Its translation is CASSQGGLSGNTIYF. The chain couples TRBV4-1 to TRBJ1-3; maybe TRBD1 (5 bases). Trimming removed 1 base at V and 0 bases at J, with 7 bases between. The CDR3 extends over 15 amino acids. CDR1 MGHRA and CDR2 YSYEKL come from the germline V gene.

This chain links TRBV7-9 with TRBJ2-1; TRBD1 aligns across 8 bases. CDR1 is SEHNR, CDR2 FQNEAQ, per germline (reference sequence). The CDR3 spans 13 residues. J was trimmed by 13 bases and V by 5 bases; bases with no gene match: 10. The CDR3, as DNA: TGTGCCAGCAGCCCGAGCGGACAGGGCCCACAGTTCTTC. Translating it yields CASSPSGQGPQFF.

The sample holds many counts of this clone. The chain uses TRBV5-5 and TRBJ2-4; D not resolved. Germline CDR1 is SGHKS and CDR2 is YYEKEE (reference sequence). Trimming cost V 4 bases and J 7 bases, with 12 bases left between them. This CDR3 has 13 residues. CDR3 DNA: TGTGCCAGCAGCATCGAACCGAGCAACATTCAGTACTTC. Protein sequence: CASSIEPSNIQYF.

This chain connects TRBV5-1 to TRBJ2-3; perhaps TRBD2 as D (6 bases). V was pared by 4 bases and J by 1 base, with 10 bases between. CDR3 length: 14 residues. Germline V CDR1 and CDR2: SGHRS, YFSETQ. CDR3 residues: CASSGGERTDTQYF. CDR3 in DNA: TGCGCCAGCAGCGGAGGGGAGCGCACAGATACGCAGTATTTT.

The rearrangement joins TRBV29-1 to TRBJ1-2; D gene uncertain. Germline assignment: CDR1 SQVTM and CDR2 ANQGSEA. The CDR3 runs to 13 residues. Deletions cut 4 bases from V and 0 bases from J, with 9 bases between. CDR3 sequence (DNA): TGCAGCGTTGTTCTTTCGGCTAACTATGGCTACACCTTC. Encoded protein: CSVVLSANYGYTF. Based on the CDR3 plus reference TRBV29-1 and TRBJ1-2, the full variable domain is SAVISQKPSRDICQRGTSLTIQCQVDSQVTMMFWYRQQPGQSLTLIATANQGSEATYESGFVIDKFPISRPNLTFSTLTVSNMSPEDSSIYLCSVVLSANYGYTFGSGTRLTVV.

This rearrangement joins TRBV2 to TRBJ1-5; no clear D. The germline V and J ends were trimmed by 4 bases and 4 bases, with 14 bases remaining between them. In germline, CDR1 is SNHLY, CDR2 FYNNEI. The CDR3 runs 15 residues. The CDR3 DNA follows: TGTGCCAGCAGTGTGAGGGCCACCGTGAATCAGCCCCAGCATTTT. This codes for CASSVRATVNQPQHF. The full variable domain, in which reference TRBV2 and TRBJ1-5 provide the parts outside the CDR3, is EPEVTQTPSHQVTQMGQEVILRCVPISNHLYFYWYRQILGQKVEFLVSFYNNEISEKSEIFDDQFSVERPDGSNFTLKIRSTKLEDSAMYFCASSVRATVNQPQHFGDGTRLSIL.

About this clone: Its ends do not fully match the called genes, so a read error is possible. The chain links TRBV7-7 to TRBJ2-5; 12 nucleotides line up with TRBD2. Germline assignment: CDR1 SSHAT and CDR2 FNYEAQ (reference sequence). CDR3 length: 18 residues. CDR3 loop: CASSPGLGLAGTAGGQYF. The CDR3 nucleotides are TGTGCTAGCAGCCCCGGACTCGGACTAGCGGGGACCGCGGGTGGCCAGTACTTC.

The gene calls are TRBV14 and TRBJ2-7, with 8 positions matching TRBD1. Germline V gene data show CDR1 as SGHDN and CDR2 as FVKESK. The CDR3 runs to 15 residues. J was trimmed by 4 bases and V by 3 bases; bases with no gene match: 8. The CDR3 is CASSHLGQGSYEQYF. As DNA, the CDR3 is TGTGCCAGCAGCCACCTCGGACAGGGAAGTTACGAGCAGTACTTC. Combining the CDR3 with reference TRBV14 and TRBJ2-7 gives the whole variable domain EAGVTQFPSHSVIEKGQTVTLRCDPISGHDNLYWYRRVMGKEIKFLLHFVKESKQDESGMPNNRFLAERTGGTYSTLKVQPAELEDSGVYFCASSHLGQGSYEQYFGPGTRLTVT.

CDR3: CASSPSVPDRGHSPLHF. CDR3 DNA sequence: TGTGCCAGCAGTCCCTCGGTTCCCGACAGGGGTCACTCACCCCTCCACTTT. The V call is TRBV6-6, the J call TRBJ1-6; 8 positions agree with TRBD1. The ends lost 5 bases at V and 10 bases at J; junction bases unmatched: 16. The CDR3 extends over 17 amino acids. Germline CDR1 MNHNY, CDR2 SVGAGI (reference sequence).

This clone occurred once. V gene TRBV2 combines with J gene TRBJ1-2, with 10 positions matching TRBD1. Germline loops: CDR1 SNHLY, CDR2 FYNNEI. This CDR3 region has 14 residues. The J segment lost 3 bases and the V segment lost 5 bases, leaving 3 bases of the junction unmatched. In nucleotides, the CDR3 is TGTGCCAGCAGTTTAGGGACAGGGGACTATGGCTACACCTTC. This codes for CASSLGTGDYGYTF.

V gene TRBV2 combines with J gene TRBJ1-4; 9 bases are shared with TRBD1. V trimming: 9 bases; J trimming: 7 bases; junction bases outside the gene matches: 6. There are 13 residues in the CDR3. CDR1 and CDR2 (germline): SNHLY, FYNNEI. CDR3 nucleotides: TGTGCCAGTCAGACAGGGGGTACTGAAAAACTGTTTTTT. It codes for CASQTGGTEKLFF.

V is TRBV28 and J is TRBJ1-1; D gene unclear. V lost 2 bases and J lost 1, with 2 bases in between. The length of the CDR3 is 12 residues. Germline V gives CDR1 MDHEN, CDR2 SYDVKM. In DNA, the CDR3 is TGTGCCAGCAGTTTACAGAACACTGAAGCTTTCTTT. Its protein product is CASSLQNTEAFF.

CDR3 region: CASSSSQDLLSGNTIYF. The CDR3 DNA is TGTGCCAGCAGCTCGTCACAGGACCTCCTCTCTGGAAACACCATATATTTT. The genes are TRBV11-3 and TRBJ1-3, with D perhaps TRBD1 (5 bases). Germline values: CDR1 SGHNT, CDR2 YENEEA. There are 17 residues in the CDR3. V was cut by 4 bases and J by 0 bases, with 16 bases left in between.

The chain carries TRBV19 and TRBJ1-1; D unresolved. V lost 4 bases, J lost 7 bases, and 16 bases lay in between. CDR3 length: 14 amino acids. Germline V gene sequence: CDR1 LNHDA, CDR2 SQIVND (reference sequence). For the CDR3, the DNA is TGTGCCAGTAGTAAGAGAGATGGAGGGTTTGAAGCTTTCTTT. Translating gives CASSKRDGGFEAFF.

This clone was recorded a few times. The genes are TRBV27 and TRBJ2-1; 9 positions agree with TRBD1. Germline CDR1 MNHEY, CDR2 SMNVEV (reference sequence). V trimming: 5 bases; J trimming: 6 bases; junction bases outside the gene matches: 8. This CDR3 has 15 amino acids. Here the CDR3 reads CASSPQGAGANEQFF. CDR3 DNA: TGTGCCAGCAGTCCACAGGGGGCCGGGGCCAATGAGCAGTTCTTC.